These 29 T cell receptor beta chains were all obtained from the same sample, sequenced in a study of metastatic and nonmetastatic thyroid tumors. With MiXCR, TCRdb reprocessed the PCR reads. The sample has 13,000 to 15,000 clones; less than 30% are singletons. Thyroid surgery was preceded by no treatment in any patient. Source material: tumor tissue. The source is a female donor with papillary thyroid cancer or a benign thyroid nodule (not recorded which). Some clones in this sample may be carry-over from other donors' samples.

The table lists this clone with many counts. The chain combines TRBV7-8 with TRBJ2-2, with D maybe TRBD2 (7 bases). The CDR3 has 17 amino acids. Germline V gene data show CDR1 as SGHVS and CDR2 as FQNEAQ. With 5 bases removed from V and 2 bases from J, the gap between germline ends came to 18 bases. CDR3 sequence reads: CASSQPEGGANTGELFF. DNA of the CDR3: TGTGCCAGCAGCCAACCCGAAGGGGGGGCAAACACCGGGGAGCTGTTTTTT.

This chain connects TRBV20-1 to TRBJ2-7; TRBD2 matches 16 bases. CDR1 is DFQATT, CDR2 SNEGSKA, per germline (reference sequence). Trimming cost V 1 base and J 7 bases; bases outside gene matches: 13. The CDR3 runs to 18 residues. Here the CDR3 DNA reads TGCAGTGCTAGAGCCTATACCGGGACTAGCGGGAGGGCCAAGGAGCAGTACTTC. This translates into CSARAYTGTSGRAKEQYF.

By share, this clone counts as medium-sized. The V and J genes are TRBV19 and TRBJ1-5, with TRBD1 matching over 7 bases. Germline trimming cut 4 bases from V and 2 bases from J; bases unmatched to any gene: 5. From germline, CDR1 is LNHDA and CDR2 SQIVND (reference sequence). The CDR3 runs 15 residues. CDR3 sequence: CASSTDRVGNQPQHF. The CDR3 coding sequence is TGTGCCAGTAGTACCGACAGGGTTGGCAATCAGCCCCAGCATTTT.

This clone was counted ten times or more. V gene TRBV20-1 combines with J gene TRBJ1-5; D unresolved. V lost 2 bases to trimming and J lost 7 bases, with 12 bases between them. The CDR3 length is 13 residues. Germline loops: CDR1 DFQATT, CDR2 SNEGSKA (reference sequence). The CDR3 region is CSARKGYDQPQHF. As DNA, the CDR3 is TGCAGTGCTAGAAAAGGGTACGACCAGCCCCAGCATTTT.

Many counts were recorded for this clone. This chain joins TRBV10-2 and TRBJ2-1; 8 nucleotides line up with TRBD1. V dropped 10 bases and J dropped 7; count of bases not matched to a gene: 9. CDR3 length: 13 amino acids. Germline lookup yields CDR1 WSHSY and CDR2 SAAADI. Here the CDR3 DNA reads TGCGCCACCACCAGGGGGCTTGGGAATGAGCAGTTCTTC. Translation gives CATTRGLGNEQFF.

V gene TRBV7-8 combines with J gene TRBJ2-1, with a possible D match to TRBD2 (6 bases). V was cut by 6 bases and J by 16 bases, with 22 bases left in between. The CDR3 spans 13 residues. Germline values: CDR1 SGHVS, CDR2 FQNEAQ. The CDR3 loop reads CASSFLANNDHFF. The CDR3 DNA follows: TGTGCCAGCAGTTTCCTAGCGAACAATGATCATTTCTTC. Full variable domain (rest looked up from reference TRBV7-8 and TRBJ2-1): GAGVSQSPRYKVAKRGQDVALRCDPISGHVSLFWYQQALGQGPEFLTYFQNEAQLDKSGLPSDRFFAERPEGSVSTLKIQRTQQEDSAVYLCASSFLANNDHFFGPGTRLTVL.

Only a few counts were recorded for this clone. V is TRBV6-1 and J is TRBJ1-2, with D possibly matching TRBD1 (6 bases). The CDR3 loop spans 16 amino acids. The V gene lost 1 base and the J gene lost 5 bases, with 17 bases spanning the gap. In germline, CDR1 is MNHNS, CDR2 SASEGT. CDR3 region: CASSEGPDSGWYGYTF. The CDR3 nucleotides read TGTGCCAGCAGTGAAGGGCCGGACAGTGGATGGTATGGCTACACCTTC.

This clone occurred a few times. The chain recombines TRBV28 with TRBJ1-3; D is ambiguous. Trimming took off 6 bases at V and 4 bases at J, with 19 bases between the two ends. Germline-derived CDR1 and CDR2 are MDHEN and SYDVKM. This CDR3 is 16 amino acids long. The DNA of the CDR3 is TGTGCCAGCAGCCTCGCCTTTACATGGCTAGGAAACACCATATATTTT. It translates to CASSLAFTWLGNTIYF. Combining the CDR3 with reference TRBV28 and TRBJ1-3 gives the whole variable domain DVKVTQSSRYLVKRTGEKVFLECVQDMDHENMFWYRQDPGLGLRLIYFSYDVKMKEKGDIPEGYSVSREKKERFSLILESASTNQTSMYLCASSLAFTWLGNTIYFGEGSWLTVV.

In this sample, this clone turned up a few times. J is TRBJ1-2 and V is TRBV6-1; no clear D gene. Per germline, CDR1 MNHNS and CDR2 SASEGT. Trimming stripped 6 bases from V and 2 bases from J, with 13 bases between. The CDR3 spans 14 residues. The CDR3 protein is CASRRDMGNYGYTF. DNA of the CDR3: TGTGCCAGCAGAAGGGATATGGGGAACTATGGCTACACCTTC.

J is TRBJ2-7 and V is TRBV4-3; weak D call: TRBD2 (5 bases). The CDR3 sequence is 15 residues long. CDR1 and CDR2 from the germline V gene are LGHNA and YSLEER. The germline V and J ends were trimmed by 0 bases and 5 bases, with 14 bases remaining between them. DNA of the CDR3: TGCGCCAGCAGCCAAGATTATAGATTAGCGAACGAGCAGTACTTC. Its translation is CASSQDYRLANEQYF.

At least ten counts were recorded for this clone. CDR3 nucleotides: TGTGCCAGCAGCCCGACGGGGCTTCAAGAGACCCAGTACTTC. Amino acids: CASSPTGLQETQYF. The gene calls are TRBV7-3 and TRBJ2-5; either TRBD1 or TRBD2 may fit D (5 bases each). The germline V gene encodes CDR1 SGHTA and CDR2 FQGTGA. The V gene lost 5 bases and the J gene lost 2 bases, with 12 bases spanning the gap. CDR3 length equals 14 residues.

V is TRBV20-1 and J is TRBJ1-2, with TRBD1 identical over 7 bases. With V trimmed by 2 bases and J by 11 bases, 14 bases remained unmatched. Germline V gene sequence: CDR1 DFQATT, CDR2 SNEGSKA (reference sequence). The CDR3 totals 14 residues. The CDR3 loop reads CSARPDRDLLSYTF. As DNA, the CDR3 is TGCAGTGCTAGACCTGACAGGGATTTGCTGAGTTACACCTTC.

In this sample, this clone turned up a few times. The identical CDR3 is also encoded by other nucleotide sequences in the sample. The gene calls are TRBV27 and TRBJ2-1; D is ambiguous. Trimming took off 9 bases at V and 1 base at J, with 19 bases between the two ends. CDR1 and CDR2 from the germline V gene are MNHEY and SMNVEV (reference sequence). The CDR3 runs to 16 residues. CDR3 DNA sequence: TGTGCCAGTAGTCCCCGTGGCCCCCCATCCTACAATGAGCAGTTCTTC. Translating gives CASSPRGPPSYNEQFF.

The CDR3 DNA follows: TGTGCCAGCCAACAGGGGCTAAGACATTTCCAGCCCCAGCATTTT. This codes for CASQQGLRHFQPQHF. The chain joins TRBV6-4 to TRBJ1-5, with 7 nucleotides matching TRBD1. CDR3 length: 15 residues. Losses at the gene ends were 8 bases for V and 7 bases for J; bases not matched to a gene: 14. Germline CDR1 reads MRHNA; CDR2 reads SNTAGT.

This chain connects TRBV20-1 to TRBJ2-3; tentatively, D is TRBD2 (6 bases). Germline lookup yields CDR1 DFQATT and CDR2 SNEGSKA (reference sequence). Trimming removed 2 bases from V and 1 base from J, with 16 bases in between. The CDR3 sequence is 16 residues long. CDR3 protein: CSARRGNITRTDTQYF. As DNA, the CDR3 is TGCAGTGCTAGACGCGGGAACATAACCCGCACAGATACGCAGTATTTT.

This sequence joins TRBV7-2 and TRBJ2-7; maybe TRBD2 (6 bases). The V end lost 1 base, the J end lost 5 bases, and 12 bases lay between the germline ends. CDR1 and CDR2 (germline): SGHTA, FQGNSA. The CDR3 consists of 14 residues. Written as DNA, the CDR3 is TGTGCCAGCAGCTTAGTTACCGCGGGGCACGAGCAGTACTTC. It specifies CASSLVTAGHEQYF. The full variable domain, with the rest looked up from reference TRBV7-2 and TRBJ2-7, is GAGVSQSPSNKVTEKGKDVELRCDPISGHTALYWYRQSLGQGLEFLIYFQGNSAPDKSGLPSDRFSAERTGGSVSTLTIQRTQQEDSAVYLCASSLVTAGHEQYFGPGTRLTVT.

Within the sample, this clone is medium-sized. The V gene is TRBV6-6, the J gene TRBJ2-3, with D uncertain. The CDR3 runs to 13 residues. The V and J ends lost 2 bases and 2 bases respectively, with 5 bases between them. Per the germline V gene, CDR1 is MNHNY and CDR2 is SVGAGI (reference sequence). The chain's CDR3 is CASSYDLTDTQYF. The CDR3 DNA reads TGTGCCAGCAGTTACGACCTCACAGATACGCAGTATTTT.

A few counts support this clone. An end of the junction does not agree with germline; a read error may underlie this. The chain joins TRBV28 to TRBJ1-2; D remains ambiguous. Germline V gene data show CDR1 as MDHEN and CDR2 as SYDVKM. This CDR3 comprises 13 residues. The CDR3 is CASRRYPNYCYTF. The CDR3 bases are TGTGCCAGCAGGCGGTACCCGAACTATTGCTACACCTTC.

This clone counts as large. Other DNA sequences within the sample encode an identical CDR3. The chain joins TRBV27 to TRBJ2-7, with D possibly matching TRBD1 (5 bases). CDR3 length: 14 amino acids. Trimming took 4 bases from V and 2 from J, leaving 12 bases between them. The germline V gene encodes CDR1 MNHEY and CDR2 SMNVEV (reference sequence). CDR3 in DNA: TGTGCCAGCAGTTCCACCGACAGCACCTACGAGCAGTACTTC. Protein product: CASSSTDSTYEQYF.

This clone counts as medium-sized. The chain has TRBV3-1 and TRBJ2-2, with D maybe TRBD1 (5 bases). CDR3 length: 12 amino acids. The V gene lost 4 bases and the J gene lost 5 bases, with 5 bases spanning the gap. Germline-derived CDR1 and CDR2 are LGHDT and YNNKEL (reference sequence). The CDR3 reads CASSRQTGELFF. The CDR3 nucleotides are TGTGCCAGCAGCCGACAGACCGGGGAGCTGTTTTTT.

V gene TRBV30 combines with J gene TRBJ2-7; D is possibly TRBD2 (6 bases). Trimming shortened V by 5 bases and J by 7 bases, and 15 bases separated the two germline ends. The CDR3 totals 12 residues. Per the germline V gene, CDR1 is GTSNPN and CDR2 is SVGIG (reference sequence). The CDR3 DNA follows: TGTGCCTGGGCCGGGATGGAGGGAGAGCAGTACTTC. Its protein product is CAWAGMEGEQYF.

The chain employs TRBV6-1 and TRBJ1-1, with a tentative D call TRBD1 (5 bases). V lost 6 bases and J 1 base, leaving 9 bases between the germline ends. Germline CDR1 is MNHNS and CDR2 is SASEGT. The CDR3 spans 13 residues. CDR3 coding DNA: TGTGCCAGCAGCTCTCAGGGGAACACTGAAGCTTTCTTT. Translating gives CASSSQGNTEAFF.

This clone was observed a few times. The V call is TRBV6-1, the J call TRBJ1-2, with 7 bases that match TRBD1. In germline, CDR1 is MNHNS, CDR2 SASEGT. The CDR3 runs to 14 residues. The J segment lost 4 bases and the V segment lost 6 bases, leaving 8 bases of the junction unmatched. CDR3 sequence reads: CASSSTGTVYGYTF. For the CDR3, the DNA is TGTGCCAGCAGCTCGACAGGGACAGTCTATGGCTACACCTTC.

Notes on this clone: An end of the junction does not agree with germline; a read error may underlie this. This chain joins TRBV7-8 and TRBJ2-7, with D maybe TRBD1 (5 bases). CDR1 and CDR2 from the germline V gene are SGHVS and FQNEAQ. CDR3 size: 13 residues. Here the CDR3 reads CASNQQKGLEHYF. The CDR3 coding sequence is TGTGCCAGCAATCAGCAAAAGGGGCTTGAGCACTACTTC.

In its sample, this clone was seen many times. The gene calls are TRBV7-2 and TRBJ2-5, with TRBD1 identical over 8 bases. Germline loops: CDR1 SGHTA, CDR2 FQGNSA. The CDR3 runs 15 residues. V gave up 5 bases and J gave up 2 bases; unmatched junction bases: 7. CDR3 sequence: CASSRKTGEQETQYF. CDR3 nucleotide sequence: TGTGCCAGCAGCCGAAAGACAGGGGAACAAGAGACCCAGTACTTC.

The sample holds many counts of this clone. This sequence may be a read error, since a much larger clone differs from it by one base. J is TRBJ1-1 and V is TRBV19; D call uncertain. The CDR3 length is 13 residues. Per germline, CDR1 LNHDA and CDR2 SQIVND (reference sequence). V lost 8 bases and J lost 5, with 15 bases in between. As DNA, the CDR3 is TGTGCCAGTGGAATCCAGTGTGAGACTGAAGCTTTCTTT. Encoded protein: CASGIQCETEAFF.

By share, this clone counts as medium-sized. This chain uses TRBV3-1 with TRBJ1-5; 7 bases map to TRBD1. The germline V gene has CDR1 LGHDT and CDR2 YNNKEL (reference sequence). The CDR3 sequence is 16 residues long. V gave up 4 bases and J gave up 2 bases; unmatched junction bases: 8. The CDR3 region is CASSPGTARGNQPQHF. As DNA, the CDR3 is TGTGCCAGCAGCCCCGGGACAGCGAGGGGCAATCAGCCCCAGCATTTT.

This clone came up a few times. Other DNA sequences in the same sample also yield this CDR3. The chain combines TRBV12-3 or TRBV12-4 with TRBJ2-3; 9 bases fit TRBD2. J was trimmed by 3 bases and V by 5 bases; bases with no gene match: 6. CDR3 length equals 15 residues. In nucleotides, the CDR3 is TGTGCCAGCAGTCTCGGACTAGCGTCTACAGATACGCAGTATTTT. It yields the protein CASSLGLASTDTQYF.

The V call is TRBV30, the J call TRBJ2-7; D is perhaps TRBD1 (5 bases). Trimming shortened V by 3 bases and J by 0 bases, and 12 bases separated the two germline ends. This CDR3 is built from 14 residues. Germline-derived CDR1 and CDR2 are GTSNPN and SVGIG (reference sequence). CDR3 in amino acids: CAWRSLGPSYEQYF. DNA of the CDR3: TGTGCCTGGAGATCCTTGGGGCCCTCCTACGAGCAGTACTTC.